The 24 T cell receptor beta chains listed next were all sequenced from one sample in a study of cytomegalovirus exposure and HLA in healthy donors. In the PCR, 60 Vbeta and 13 Jbeta primers were used. Some clones are missing from TCRdb's copy, which holds only in-frame ones; the method was immunoSEQ multiplex PCR. The data contain some 200,000 clones, 75% to 85% of them singletons. Source material: PBMCs. Receptor source: a boy aged 5-17 years in good health and CMV-seronegative.

This clone was seen just once. The junction and the germline gene differ at one end; a read error may be behind it. V usage is TRBV19 and J usage is TRBJ1-1; unclear D gene. Per the germline V gene, CDR1 is LNHDA and CDR2 is SQIVND (reference sequence). This CDR3 contains 14 residues. Written as DNA, the CDR3 is TGTACCAGTAGTATTATACAGTCGACCACTGAAGCTTTCTTT. Its translation is CTSSIIQSTTEAFF.

The rearrangement links TRBV19 to TRBJ1-4, with D possibly being TRBD1 (6 bases). This CDR3 spans 14 amino acids. CDR1 LNHDA and CDR2 SQIVND come from the germline V gene (reference sequence). The V gene lost 8 bases and the J gene lost 7 bases, with 17 bases spanning the gap. The CDR3 loop reads CASGQYAYLEKLFF. As DNA, the CDR3 is TGTGCCAGTGGACAGTATGCTTATCTTGAAAAACTGTTTTTT.

In its sample, this clone was seen once. The CDR3 region has the DNA TGTGCCAGCAGCGAACTGACCGGGACAGAGGGTCCCATGAACACTGAAGCTTTCTTT. It translates to CASSELTGTEGPMNTEAFF. This chain uses TRBV9 with TRBJ1-1, with 7 positions matching TRBD1. This CDR3 has 19 amino acids. Germline CDR1 is SGDLS and CDR2 is YYNGEE. J was trimmed by 0 bases and V by 3 bases; bases with no gene match: 17.

This clone was seen more than once but under ten times. This chain connects TRBV5-1 to TRBJ1-3, with TRBD1 matching 7 bases. The V gene end was trimmed by 4 bases and the J gene end by 4 bases; junction bases not matched to a gene: 17. The germline CDR1 and CDR2 sequences are SGHRS and YFSETQ. CDR3 size: 18 residues. CDR3 residues: CASSRPPNQGQAGNTIYF. The DNA for the CDR3 is TGCGCCAGCAGCCGCCCACCTAATCAAGGACAGGCAGGAAACACCATATATTTT.

The chain joins TRBV30 to TRBJ1-5; 7 nucleotides align to TRBD1. This CDR3 is built from 11 residues. V lost 5 bases to trimming and J lost 7 bases; unmatched junction nucleotides: 2. Germline V gene sequence: CDR1 GTSNPN, CDR2 SVGIG (reference sequence). CDR3 amino acids: CAWGDSQPQHF. DNA of the CDR3: TGTGCCTGGGGGGACAGCCAGCCCCAGCATTTT.

The V gene is TRBV2, the J gene TRBJ2-3; D is ambiguous. The ends were cut back, 8 bases at V and 2 bases at J, with 14 bases in the middle. The CDR3 covers 14 residues. Germline V gene sequence: CDR1 SNHLY, CDR2 FYNNEI. The DNA for the CDR3 is TGTGCCAGCCTCCCTTTAGCCCCCACAGATACGCAGTATTTT. Encoded protein: CASLPLAPTDTQYF.

This chain's CDR3 is CASGTAGEAFF. Written as DNA, the CDR3 is TGCGCCAGCGGGACAGCGGGTGAAGCTTTCTTT. The V call is TRBV10-2, the J call TRBJ1-1, with 7 bases fitting TRBD1. The CDR3 contains 11 residues. CDR1 and CDR2 (germline): WSHSY, SAAADI. The trim removed 8 bases at V and 7 bases at J, leaving 4 bases unmatched.

This rearrangement joins TRBV10-1 to TRBJ1-2; 7 bases agree with TRBD1. Trimming took 5 bases from V and 2 from J; bases not matched to a gene: 2. The length of the CDR3 is 13 residues. The V gene's germline CDR1 is WNHNN and CDR2 SYGVQD (reference sequence). Here the CDR3 DNA reads TGCGCCAGCAGTCAGACAGGGAACTATGGCTACACCTTC. Amino acids: CASSQTGNYGYTF.

The table lists this clone with a few counts. The chain has TRBV15 and TRBJ2-5, with TRBD1 matching over 9 bases. This CDR3 contains 19 residues. Trimming removed 5 bases from V and 5 bases from J; junction bases left unmatched: 21. Germline V gives CDR1 LNHNV, CDR2 YYDKDF (reference sequence). The DNA for the CDR3 is TGTGCCACCAGCTCGACCGGGACAGGGAACTCCGCCCTCAGGGAGACCCAGTACTTC. Translated, it gives CATSSTGTGNSALRETQYF.

Only a few counts were recorded for this clone. The chain joins TRBV9 to TRBJ1-1; TRBD1 is a possible D gene (6 bases). The CDR3 extends over 17 amino acids. The germline gives CDR1 SGDLS, CDR2 YYNGEE. The germline V and J ends were trimmed by 0 bases and 5 bases, with 20 bases remaining between them. This CDR3 reads CASSVGGQSRLGTEAFF. The CDR3 DNA is TGTGCCAGCAGCGTAGGTGGACAGTCCCGGCTGGGTACTGAAGCTTTCTTT.

The rearrangement joins TRBV7-3 to TRBJ2-3; TRBD2 matches at 13 bases. V lost 2 bases to trimming and J lost 4 bases; unmatched junction nucleotides: 3. The CDR3 sequence is 16 residues long. Germline CDR1 reads SGHTA; CDR2 reads FQGTGA. CDR3 in amino acids: CASSLGLAGVSDTQYF. The CDR3 DNA is TGTGCCAGCAGCTTAGGACTAGCGGGGGTGTCAGATACGCAGTATTTT.

This rearrangement joins TRBV4-2 to TRBJ2-5; tentatively, D is TRBD2 (7 bases). V was pared by 5 bases and J by 4 bases, with 14 bases between. CDR3 size: 14 residues. Germline CDR1 reads LGHNA; CDR2 reads YNFKEQ. The CDR3 DNA sequence: TGTGCCAGCAGCTCCCCGGGGGGCGCAGAGACCCAGTACTTC. Its protein is CASSSPGGAETQYF.

The gene calls are TRBV7-2 and TRBJ2-5; 9 bases agree with TRBD2. Unmatched junction bases numbered 10, after V lost 2 bases and J lost 3 bases. From germline, CDR1 is SGHTA and CDR2 FQGNSA. CDR3 length: 17 residues. CDR3: CASSLIRGSGGEETQYF. DNA for the CDR3: TGTGCCAGCAGCTTAATCCGGGGTAGCGGGGGAGAAGAGACCCAGTACTTC.

V gene TRBV7-9 combines with J gene TRBJ1-4, with 9 positions matching TRBD1. The germline V gene encodes CDR1 SEHNR and CDR2 FQNEAQ (reference sequence). This CDR3 contains 16 residues. With 5 bases clipped from V and 8 bases from J, the junction kept 12 bases outside the gene matches. Written as DNA, the CDR3 is TGTGCCAGCAGCCCCCCGAGGACAGGGGCTCGAGAAAAACTGTTTTTT. As protein: CASSPPRTGAREKLFF.

The rearrangement uses TRBV4-1 and TRBJ2-7; 7 nucleotides match TRBD1. The CDR3 consists of 12 residues. Trimming at V came to 4 bases and at J to 7 bases, leaving 4 bases not matched to a gene. Germline V lookup: CDR1 MGHRA, CDR2 YSYEKL. CDR3 residues: CASSPTGVEQYF. For the CDR3, the DNA is TGCGCCAGCAGCCCTACAGGGGTAGAGCAGTACTTC.

The genes are TRBV27 and TRBJ2-5; the match to TRBD2 covers 7 bases. The CDR3 has 15 residues. Unmatched junction bases numbered 12, after V lost 6 bases and J lost 5 bases. The germline CDR1 and CDR2 sequences are MNHEY and SMNVEV (reference sequence). The CDR3 DNA is TGTGCCAGCAGGGAGCGGGGAGCCCTGAGGGAGACCCAGTACTTC. This translates into CASRERGALRETQYF.

The chain joins TRBV27 to TRBJ2-1; 11 positions match TRBD2. The germline V gene has CDR1 MNHEY and CDR2 SMNVEV (reference sequence). Trimming took 1 base from V and 9 from J; bases not matched to a gene: 8. CDR3 length: 16 residues. This chain's CDR3 is CASSLLAGGRRGEQFF. CDR3 coding DNA: TGTGCCAGCAGTTTATTAGCGGGGGGGCGTCGCGGTGAGCAGTTCTTC.

This clone was observed a few times. The chain uses TRBV30 and TRBJ2-3, with 7 bases aligning to TRBD1. The CDR3 is 14 residues long. Germline V gives CDR1 GTSNPN, CDR2 SVGIG (reference sequence). After removal of 5 bases from V and 7 bases from J, the junction contained 12 bases not matched to a gene. The chain's CDR3 is CAWDEAHRGYTQYF. The DNA of the CDR3 is TGTGCCTGGGACGAGGCCCACAGGGGATATACGCAGTATTTT.

This clone is a singleton in its sample. The rearrangement links TRBV10-2 to TRBJ2-3; a possible D gene is TRBD1 (5 bases). The germline CDR1 and CDR2 sequences are WSHSY and SAAADI. The CDR3 is 14 amino acids. With 8 bases removed from V and 2 bases from J, the gap between germline ends came to 14 bases. CDR3 coding DNA: TGCGCCAGCCTAAAGGCAGGGCTCACAGATACGCAGTATTTT. Translated: CASLKAGLTDTQYF.

The V and J genes are TRBV7-9 and TRBJ1-1, with D maybe TRBD1 (6 bases). The V end was cut by 10 bases, the J end by 4 bases, with 22 bases between. CDR1 and CDR2 (germline): SEHNR, FQNEAQ (reference sequence). This CDR3 is 15 amino acids long. The chain's CDR3 is CATADRFLGCTEAFF. CDR3 DNA: TGTGCCACTGCTGACAGGTTCCTAGGTTGCACTGAAGCTTTCTTT.

In its sample, this clone was seen once. The chain carries TRBV21-1 and TRBJ1-2; the D call in the table, TRBD1, was not verified against the DNA. TRBV21-1 is flagged as a pseudogene. The CDR3 has 13 amino acids. Written as DNA, the CDR3 is TGTGCCAGCAGCAATACAGGGAACTATGGCTACACCTTC. It codes for CASSNTGNYGYTF.

The chain combines TRBV14 with TRBJ1-1, with TRBD1 matching over 9 bases. Per germline, CDR1 SGHDN and CDR2 FVKESK. The V and J ends lost 4 bases and 5 bases, in that order; junction bases with no gene match: 5. The CDR3 has 14 residues. CDR3 protein: CASSRTGGLTEAFF. The CDR3 DNA reads as TGTGCCAGCAGCCGAACAGGGGGCTTGACTGAAGCTTTCTTT.

This chain joins TRBV13 and TRBJ1-2; a possible D gene is TRBD1 (5 bases). The CDR3 totals 14 residues. The V gene lost 3 bases and the J gene lost 4 bases, with 12 bases spanning the gap. The germline V gene has CDR1 PRHDT and CDR2 FYEKMQ (reference sequence). CDR3 loop: CASSFGRVFYGYTF. The CDR3 nucleotides read TGTGCCAGCAGCTTCGGCAGGGTATTCTATGGCTACACCTTC. The full variable domain, completed using reference TRBV13 and TRBJ1-2, is AAGVIQSPRHLIKEKRETATLKCYPIPRHDTVYWYQQGPGQDPQFLISFYEKMQSDKGSIPDRFSAQQFSDYHSELNMSSLELGDSALYFCASSFGRVFYGYTFGSGTRLTVV.

This chain connects TRBV5-6 to TRBJ2-2; D possibly corresponds to TRBD1 (6 bases). The V gene lost 2 bases and the J gene lost 3 bases, with 11 bases spanning the gap. This CDR3 has 15 amino acids. The germline V gene has CDR1 SGHDT and CDR2 YYEEEE. The CDR3 DNA sequence: TGTGCCAGCAGCTTTTCGGACAGATACACCGGGGAGCTGTTTTTT. Amino acid sequence: CASSFSDRYTGELFF.